This T cell receptor (beta chain) came from a study of blood T cell repertoires in COVID-19. For the study at large: Sites across the United States, Italy and Spain contributed samples from acute and convalescent COVID-19. Sources were T cells, B-cell-depleted T cells, or PBMCs; the material itself was cDNA or gDNA.

The authors' processing: It was from reference gene primer amplification that nucleated cell counts were estimated. Data came from immunoSEQ multiplex PCR; TCRdb stores just in-frame clones and leaves some out. V, J and clone size are those of that table, while D and trimming were read from the DNA. The sample holds 150,000 or so clones, approximately 75% seen once. There are 12 residues in the CDR3. From germline, CDR1 is SGHDT and CDR2 YYEEEE. V lost 4 bases, J lost 3 bases, and 6 bases lay in between. Sequencing was carried out using peripheral blood. The TCR originated in a human donor in a cohort sampled during active COVID-19. The chain has TRBV5-6 and TRBJ2-3; D is undetermined. CDR3 loop: CASSSRTDTQYF. The CDR3 nucleotides are TGTGCCAGCAGCAGCAGGACAGATACGCAGTATTTT.